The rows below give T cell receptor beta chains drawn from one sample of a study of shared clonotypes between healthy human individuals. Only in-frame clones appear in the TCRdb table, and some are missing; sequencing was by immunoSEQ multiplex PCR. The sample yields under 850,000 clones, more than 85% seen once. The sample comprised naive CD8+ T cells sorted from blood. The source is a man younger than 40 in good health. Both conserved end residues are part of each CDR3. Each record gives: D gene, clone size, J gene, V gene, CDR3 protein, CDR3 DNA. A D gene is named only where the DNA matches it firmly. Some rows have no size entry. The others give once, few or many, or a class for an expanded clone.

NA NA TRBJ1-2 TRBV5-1 CASSLDQGSYGYTF TGCGCCAGCAGCTTGGATCAAGGGAGCTATGGCTACACCTTC
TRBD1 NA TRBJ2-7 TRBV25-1 CASSEWDRGDYEQYF TGTGCCAGCAGTGAATGGGACAGGGGAGACTACGAGCAGTACTTC
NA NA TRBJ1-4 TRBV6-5 CASSLTEGYEKLFF TGTGCCAGCAGCCTAACAGAGGGTTATGAAAAACTGTTTTTT
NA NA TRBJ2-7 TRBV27 CASRPSERGSYEQYF TGTGCCAGCAGACCATCGGAACGGGGCTCCTACGAGCAGTACTTC
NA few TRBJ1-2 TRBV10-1 CASSESTVYGYTF TGCGCCAGCAGTGAGTCGACAGTATATGGCTACACCTTC
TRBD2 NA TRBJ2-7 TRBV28 CASSLASGYAYEQYF TGTGCCAGCAGTTTAGCTAGCGGATATGCCTACGAGCAGTACTTC
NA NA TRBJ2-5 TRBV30 CAWSEFSGETQYF TGTGCCTGGAGTGAATTTAGCGGCGAGACCCAGTACTTC
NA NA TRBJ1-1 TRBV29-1 CSGNPGPLNTEAFF TGCAGCGGTAACCCGGGACCCCTGAACACTGAAGCTTTCTTT
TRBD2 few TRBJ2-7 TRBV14 CASSLTSGSSYEQYF TGTGCCAGCAGCCTTACTAGCGGCTCATCCTACGAGCAGTACTTC
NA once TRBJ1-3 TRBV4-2 CASSQEGKGGLSGNTIYF TGTGCCAGCAGCCAAGAGGGGAAAGGAGGCCTCAGTGGAAACACCATATATTTT
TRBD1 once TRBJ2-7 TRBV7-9 CASSLVTGLYEQYF TGTGCCAGCAGCTTAGTGACAGGGTTGTACGAGCAGTACTTC
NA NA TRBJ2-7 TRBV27 CATRGGEQLYEQYF TGTGCCACCAGGGGGGGGGAACAACTCTACGAGCAGTACTTC
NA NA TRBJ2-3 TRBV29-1 CSAQQGSTDTQYF TGCAGCGCCCAACAGGGTAGCACAGATACGCAGTATTTT
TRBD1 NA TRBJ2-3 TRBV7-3 CASSLGQEYTDTQYF TGTGCCAGCAGCCTGGGACAGGAATACACAGATACGCAGTATTTT
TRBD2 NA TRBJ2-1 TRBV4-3 CASSQGLAITSSYNEQFF TGCGCCAGCAGCCAAGGACTAGCGATAACGAGCTCCTACAATGAGCAGTTCTTC
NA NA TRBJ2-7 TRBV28 CASSLWEDPSYEQYF TGTGCCAGCAGTTTATGGGAAGACCCCTCCTACGAGCAGTACTTC
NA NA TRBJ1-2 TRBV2 CASMGGDATNYGYTF TGTGCCAGCATGGGTGGAGACGCTACTAACTATGGCTACACCTTC
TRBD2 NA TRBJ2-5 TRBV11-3 CASSPRAGTSAQETQYF TGTGCCAGCAGCCCTAGGGCCGGGACTAGCGCTCAAGAGACCCAGTACTTC
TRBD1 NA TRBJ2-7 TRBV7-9 CASSFYTGTGTYEQYF TGTGCCAGCAGCTTTTATACCGGGACAGGCACCTACGAGCAGTACTTC
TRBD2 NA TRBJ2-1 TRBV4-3 CASSQATSGRLSYNEQFF TGCGCCAGCAGCCAAGCAACTAGCGGAAGACTCTCCTACAATGAGCAGTTCTTC
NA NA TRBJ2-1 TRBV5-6 CASRTGSYNEQFF TGTGCCAGCAGAACTGGCTCCTACAATGAGCAGTTCTTC
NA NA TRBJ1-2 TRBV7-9 CASSLGELTNYGYTF TGTGCCAGCAGCTTAGGGGAGTTAACGAACTATGGCTACACCTTC
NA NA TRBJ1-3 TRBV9 CASSVEGSSGNTIYF TGTGCCAGCAGCGTAGAAGGCTCCTCTGGAAACACCATATATTTT
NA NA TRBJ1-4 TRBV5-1 CASSPQTDTTNEKLFF TGCGCCAGCAGCCCTCAGACAGATACAACTAATGAAAAACTGTTTTTT